This T cell receptor beta chain was recorded in a study of T cell responses to AZD1222 COVID-19 vaccine. TCRdb keeps only in-frame clones here, not all; method: immunoSEQ multiplex PCR. The sample has 140,000 or so clones, 85% to 90% seen once. About this clone itself: The target antigen is unknown.

The junction had 6 bases not matched to a gene; V was cut back by 5 bases and J by 4 bases. The CDR3 has 15 residues. Germline assignment: CDR1 SGHNT and CDR2 YYREEE (reference sequence). Study results and caveats: Nearly half of spike-specific TCRs reportedly go after variant regions that carry no mutations. Baseline serostatus was positive in only six AZD1222 recipients. Receipt of two AZD1222 doses was followed by a rise in Spike-specific TCR breadth and depth.

The TCR originated in an adult who received the AZD1222 COVID-19 vaccine. The V call is TRBV5-4, the J call TRBJ2-2; 9 bases are shared with TRBD1. Sample: peripheral blood, taken 28 days after the second AZD1222 dose. In DNA, the CDR3 is TGTGCCAGCAGGATGGACAGGGGAGGCACCGGGGAGCTGTTTTTT. As protein: CASRMDRGGTGELFF. Variable domain in full (rest from reference TRBV5-4 and TRBJ2-2): ETGVTQSPTHLIKTRGQQVTLRCSSQSGHNTVSWYQQALGQGPQFIFQYYREEENGRGNFPPRFSGLQFPNYSSELNVNALELDDSALYLCASRMDRGGTGELFFGEGSRLTVL.